This entry lists 15 T cell receptor beta chains sequenced from one sample in a study of blood T cells in healthy people across ages (dated by TCRdb to about 2015). The receptor library was made with 5' RACE. For sequencing, an Illumina HiSeq 2500 was employed. A second PCR of roughly 7 to 11 cycles was performed with a sample-barcoded 5' primer and a J-beta primer mix. TCRdb reworked the public reads: Q25 trimming with fastp, MiXCR clone assembly, productive beta chains retained. Each CDR3 protein gets just one entry, which takes the most common genes and DNA from the rows behind it. The table for this sample lists approximately 1.5 million distinct CDR3 sequences; about 31% of them were counted only once. The ten largest clonotypes hold roughly 12% of the sample. The specimen was blood. The receptors shown here come from a woman aged 25 to 45 in good health.

This chain links TRBV20-1 with TRBJ2-5; 8 nucleotides align to TRBD2. CDR1 DFQATT and CDR2 SNEGSKA come from the germline V gene (reference sequence). The CDR3 covers 13 residues. Trimming removed 6 bases from V and 5 bases from J; junction bases left unmatched: 8. DNA of the CDR3: TGCAGTGCGTATCGGGGGGGCCGGGAGACCCAGTACTTC. Amino acids: CSAYRGGRETQYF.

This clonotype was seen ten or more times. The genes are TRBV7-9 and TRBJ1-6; D is unclear. The CDR3 covers 16 residues. Trimming stripped 5 bases from V and 9 bases from J, with 20 bases between. The germline V gene encodes CDR1 SEHNR and CDR2 FQNEAQ (reference sequence). The CDR3 nucleotides are TGTGCCAGCAGCAGTGGGCCCTCGGCTACTAGTTCACCCCTCCACTTT. This sequence encodes CASSSGPSATSSPLHF.

The chain links TRBV10-3 to TRBJ1-2, with 8 bases identical to TRBD1. The CDR3 sequence is 16 residues long. Germline trimming cut 1 base from V and 5 bases from J; bases unmatched to any gene: 9. The V gene's germline CDR1 is ENHRY and CDR2 SYGVKD. The CDR3: CAISELKGQGTYGYTF. The CDR3 DNA reads TGTGCCATCAGTGAGTTAAAAGGACAGGGAACATATGGCTACACCTTC.

In its sample, this clonotype was seen a few times. With a much larger clone just one base away, this may be a read error. J is TRBJ2-7 and V is TRBV10-3; 7 bases line up with TRBD2. The CDR3 is 14 amino acids. J was trimmed by 0 bases and V by 6 bases; bases with no gene match: 5. Germline values: CDR1 ENHRY, CDR2 SYGVKD. CDR3 protein: CAIRSGAGSYEQYF. In nucleotides, the CDR3 is TGTGCCATCAGGAGCGGGGCAGGCTCCTACGAGCAGTACTTC.

A remark on this clonotype: The junction shows a germline mismatch at one end, possibly a read error. The chain recombines TRBV11-2 with TRBJ2-2; D is perhaps TRBD1 (6 bases). This CDR3 comprises 14 residues. Germline CDR1 SGHAT, CDR2 FQNNGV. CDR3 region: CASGLQGNTGELFF. CDR3 DNA sequence: TGTGCCAGCGGCTTACAGGGGAACACCGGGGAGCTGTTTTTT.

This clonotype appeared a few times. The rearrangement links TRBV20-1 to TRBJ1-6; D may be TRBD1 (5 bases). The V and J ends lost 2 bases and 5 bases respectively, with 13 bases between them. The CDR3 totals 15 residues. Germline CDR1 and CDR2: DFQATT and SNEGSKA (reference sequence). The CDR3 here is CSARTPGLHNSPLHF. The CDR3 DNA is TGCAGTGCTAGAACGCCGGGACTGCATAATTCACCCCTCCACTTT.

V gene TRBV6-1 combines with J gene TRBJ1-5, with 7 nucleotides matching TRBD1. Unmatched junction bases numbered 6, after V lost 4 bases and J lost 9 bases. Per germline, CDR1 MNHNS and CDR2 SASEGT. The CDR3 is made up of 13 amino acids. The CDR3 DNA reads TGTGCCAGCAGTGTAGACAGGGAAAGGCCCCAGCATTTT. It specifies CASSVDRERPQHF.

This clonotype was seen a handful of times. The rearrangement uses TRBV11-2 and TRBJ2-7, with a tentative D call TRBD1 (6 bases). The germline V gene encodes CDR1 SGHAT and CDR2 FQNNGV. The CDR3 contains 14 residues. The V and J ends lost 4 bases and 0 bases respectively, with 10 bases between them. The CDR3 is CASSYRDDSYEQYF. As DNA, the CDR3 is TGTGCCAGCAGCTACAGGGACGACTCCTACGAGCAGTACTTC.

As for this clonotype: Germline and junction disagree at one end, which may indicate a read error. The chain uses TRBV27 and TRBJ2-7, with TRBD2 matching over 7 bases. Germline V lookup: CDR1 MNHEY, CDR2 SMNVEV (reference sequence). This CDR3 region has 15 residues. The chain's CDR3 is CASRDRLATSYAQYF. The CDR3 nucleotides read TGTGCCAGCAGGGACCGACTAGCTACATCCTACGCGCAGTACTTC.

The chain employs TRBV7-8 and TRBJ2-1, with TRBD2 as a possible D gene (5 bases). V lost 5 bases, J lost 6 bases, and 20 bases lay in between. The germline V gene encodes CDR1 SGHVS and CDR2 FQNEAQ. The CDR3 has 16 amino acids. As DNA, the CDR3 is TGTGCCAGCAGCCGAAGAGAGGGCCTGATTCGCAATGAGCAGTTCTTC. As protein: CASSRREGLIRNEQFF.

This clonotype showed up many times. This chain uses TRBV20-1 with TRBJ2-6; D is unresolved. Trimming stripped 5 bases from V and 1 base from J, with 6 bases between. This CDR3 has 13 residues. CDR1 and CDR2 (germline): DFQATT, SNEGSKA (reference sequence). The CDR3 DNA is TGCAGTGCTTCCGCTTCTGGGGCCAACGTCCTGACTTTC. This codes for CSASASGANVLTF.

There are a few counts of this clonotype. V is TRBV4-1 and J is TRBJ2-7, with a weak D call TRBD2 (6 bases). The germline V gene encodes CDR1 MGHRA and CDR2 YSYEKL. The CDR3 is 13 residues long. Trimming removed 0 bases at V and 6 bases at J, with 9 bases between. For the CDR3, the DNA is TGCGCCAGCAGCCAAGAACTAGCCGGCGAGCAGTACTTC. Encoded protein: CASSQELAGEQYF.

This clonotype was detected a few times. V is TRBV7-8 and J is TRBJ2-1; 8 bases are a match to TRBD1. Losses at the gene ends were 4 bases for V and 0 bases for J; bases not matched to a gene: 5. Germline loops: CDR1 SGHVS, CDR2 FQNEAQ. CDR3 length: 16 amino acids. For the CDR3, the DNA is TGTGCCAGCAGCTGGTACGGACAGGGCTCCTACAATGAGCAGTTCTTC. Translation: CASSWYGQGSYNEQFF.

This sequence joins TRBV9 and TRBJ2-5, with TRBD2 matching 8 bases. Germline lookup yields CDR1 SGDLS and CDR2 YYNGEE. The CDR3 sequence is 16 residues long. V was pared by 4 bases and J by 1 base, with 9 bases of the junction left unmatched. CDR3 loop: CASSSRPGTSQETQYF. CDR3 nucleotides: TGTGCCAGCAGCTCGCGCCCCGGGACTAGCCAAGAGACCCAGTACTTC.

This chain connects TRBV10-3 to TRBJ1-5, with 7 positions matching TRBD1. Germline-derived CDR1 and CDR2 are ENHRY and SYGVKD. CDR3 length: 15 amino acids. The V and J ends lost 10 bases and 0 bases, in that order; junction bases with no gene match: 9. CDR3 region: CATKDRTDSNQPQHF. DNA of the CDR3: TGTGCCACCAAGGACAGGACCGATAGCAATCAGCCCCAGCATTTT.